These 10 T cell receptor beta chains were all obtained from the same sample, sequenced in a study of blood T cell repertoires in COVID-19. Produced via immunoSEQ multiplex PCR; TCRdb's table is partial and in-frame only. Altogether tens of thousands of clones are present, 82% being singletons, with the ten largest covering roughly 15%. Sequencing was performed on peripheral blood. The receptors stem from a woman aged 80 or over with acute or convalescent COVID-19.

This chain uses TRBV6-1 with TRBJ1-5; tentatively, D is TRBD1 (5 bases). The ends were cut back, 1 base at V and 1 base at J, with 14 bases in the middle. There are 17 residues in the CDR3. Germline values: CDR1 MNHNS, CDR2 SASEGT. This CDR3 reads CASSEVGGGVSNQPQHF. In DNA form, the CDR3 reads TGTGCCAGCAGTGAAGTGGGGGGAGGGGTAAGCAATCAGCCCCAGCATTTT.

The J gene is TRBJ2-3, the V gene TRBV5-1; 10 nucleotides align to TRBD2. After removal of 9 bases from V and 0 bases from J, the junction contained 7 bases not matched to a gene. The germline gives CDR1 SGHRS, CDR2 YFSETQ. CDR3 size: 15 residues. The CDR3: CATRLAGSSTDTQYF. The CDR3 DNA follows: TGCGCCACCAGACTAGCGGGCTCCAGCACAGATACGCAGTATTTT.

The chain links TRBV5-4 to TRBJ1-2, with 8 bases aligning to TRBD1. The CDR3 sequence is 14 residues long. V trimming: 4 bases; J trimming: 4 bases; junction bases outside the gene matches: 6. Germline V gene lookup returns CDR1 SGHNT and CDR2 YYREEE (reference sequence). CDR3: CASSQTGVGYGYTF. CDR3 coding DNA: TGTGCCAGCAGCCAGACAGGGGTGGGCTATGGCTACACCTTC.

The DNA for the CDR3 is TGTGCTAGTGGCCCAAGGACAGGGTCTAGCGAGCAGTACTTC. It yields the protein CASGPRTGSSEQYF. The chain couples TRBV12-5 to TRBJ2-7; 8 bases match TRBD1. Trimming cost V 6 bases and J 6 bases; bases outside gene matches: 10. CDR1 is LGHNT and CDR2 is FRNRAP in the germline V gene. There are 14 residues in the CDR3. Using reference TRBV12-5 and TRBJ2-7 for the parts outside the CDR3, the full variable domain is DARVTQTPRHKVTEMGQEVTMRCQPILGHNTVFWYRQTMMQGLELLAYFRNRAPLDDSGMPKDRFSAEMPDATLATLKIQPSEPRDSAVYFCASGPRTGSSEQYFGPGTRLTVT.

This clone was found once. Other DNA sequences in this specimen translate into the identical CDR3. The V and J genes are TRBV29-1 and TRBJ1-2, with D unresolved. Germline V CDR1 and CDR2: SQVTM, ANQGSEA. With 3 bases removed from V and 3 bases from J, the gap between germline ends came to 11 bases. The CDR3 consists of 13 residues. DNA of the CDR3: TGCAGCGTTGAGGATAGCCCAGACTATGGCTACACCTTC. Protein: CSVEDSPDYGYTF. The full variable domain, its missing parts supplied by reference TRBV29-1 and TRBJ1-2, is SAVISQKPSRDICQRGTSLTIQCQVDSQVTMMFWYRQQPGQSLTLIATANQGSEATYESGFVIDKFPISRPNLTFSTLTVSNMSPEDSSIYLCSVEDSPDYGYTFGSGTRLTVV.

V is TRBV28 and J is TRBJ2-1; D is perhaps TRBD2 (7 bases). The CDR3 covers 14 residues. Germline V CDR1 and CDR2: MDHEN, SYDVKM. V lost 6 bases, J lost 4 bases, and 13 bases lay in between. This CDR3 reads CASSGGPLYNEQFF. CDR3 in DNA: TGTGCCAGCAGCGGGGGGCCACTTTACAATGAGCAGTTCTTC.

This clone appeared once. This chain uses TRBV7-9 with TRBJ2-1; 13 bases line up with TRBD2. V lost 7 bases and J lost 4; bases outside the gene matches: 7. The CDR3 length is 16 residues. Germline V gene sequence: CDR1 SEHNR, CDR2 FQNEAQ (reference sequence). This CDR3 is CASMRLAGGGYNEQFF. As DNA, the CDR3 is TGTGCCAGCATGAGACTAGCGGGAGGAGGGTACAATGAGCAGTTCTTC.

The J gene is TRBJ1-2, the V gene TRBV4-3, with 9 bases that match TRBD1. The V segment lost 1 base and the J segment 6 bases; nucleotides outside the gene matches: 3. The germline V gene has CDR1 LGHNA and CDR2 YSLEER. The CDR3 is made up of 14 amino acids. The chain's CDR3 is CASSQVDRGNGYTF. The CDR3 DNA follows: TGCGCCAGCAGCCAAGTGGACAGGGGTAATGGCTACACCTTC.

The J gene is TRBJ2-3, the V gene TRBV7-2, with a tentative D call TRBD1 (6 bases). The CDR3 has 15 amino acids. Per germline, CDR1 SGHTA and CDR2 FQGNSA. The germline V and J ends were trimmed by 0 bases and 4 bases, with 11 bases remaining between them. CDR3 in DNA: TGTGCCAGCAGCTTAGCGTACAGGGTGGCAGATACGCAGTATTTT. It translates to CASSLAYRVADTQYF.

DNA of the CDR3: TGTGCCACCAGTGACGCAGGGTCGTTAGCCAAAAACATTCAGTACTTC. Translation: CATSDAGSLAKNIQYF. The chain is built from TRBV24-1 and TRBJ2-4, with a tentative D call TRBD1 (5 bases). Germline V gene data show CDR1 as KGHDR and CDR2 as SFDVKD. V dropped 4 bases and J dropped 0 bases, with 12 bases sitting between them. There are 16 residues in the CDR3.